A single sample is the source of the 15 T cell receptor beta chains below, sequenced in a study of blood T cell repertoires in COVID-19. Measured with immunoSEQ multiplex PCR; TCRdb has only the in-frame clones, and not every one. The table shows 150,000 to 250,000 clones, with roughly three quarters occurring only once. Sequenced: peripheral blood. The receptors were sampled from a woman in her thirties or forties with COVID-19, enrolled during active disease.

This chain joins TRBV5-1 and TRBJ2-2; D unclear. In germline, CDR1 is SGHRS, CDR2 YFSETQ. Trimming left V 1 base short and J 5 bases short, with 6 bases between. The CDR3 extends over 13 amino acids. The CDR3 loop reads CASSLSRTGELFF. The DNA for the CDR3 is TGCGCCAGCAGCTTGTCTAGAACCGGGGAGCTGTTTTTT.

The CDR3 spells CASSMGRSNTEAFF. In DNA form, the CDR3 reads TGTGCCAGTAGTATGGGTCGGAGTAACACTGAAGCTTTCTTT. The chain combines TRBV19 with TRBJ1-1; D unclear. Trimming shortened V by 3 bases and J by 2 bases, and 10 bases separated the two germline ends. Germline V CDR1 and CDR2: LNHDA, SQIVND (reference sequence). The CDR3 consists of 14 residues. Full variable domain (rest looked up from reference TRBV19 and TRBJ1-1): DGGITQSPKYLFRKEGQNVTLSCEQNLNHDAMYWYRQDPGQGLRLIYYSQIVNDFQKGDIAEGYSVSREKKESFPLTVTSAQKNPTAFYLCASSMGRSNTEAFFGQGTRLTVV.

V is TRBV3-1 (or the pseudogene TRBV3-2) and J is TRBJ2-5; D is perhaps TRBD1 (6 bases). Germline CDR1 is LGHDT and CDR2 is YNNKEL (reference sequence). This CDR3 region has 14 residues. The V and J ends lost 4 bases and 4 bases respectively, with 13 bases between them. The CDR3 coding sequence is TGTGCCAGCAGCCTGAAGGGACATTCAGAGACCCAGTACTTC. Amino acid sequence: CASSLKGHSETQYF.

The genes are TRBV5-4 and TRBJ2-7; 7 bases are a match to TRBD2. The CDR3 is made up of 16 amino acids. V gave up 4 bases and J gave up 4 bases; unmatched junction bases: 14. Germline-derived CDR1 and CDR2 are SGHNT and YYREEE (reference sequence). The CDR3 region has the DNA TGTGCCAGCAGCACTACCGCGGGAGATGGGGATTACGAGCAGTACTTC. The encoded protein is CASSTTAGDGDYEQYF.

This chain links TRBV5-1 with TRBJ1-2; 8 bases map to TRBD1. The CDR3 loop spans 17 amino acids. V lost 4 bases, J lost 4 bases, and 15 bases stayed unmatched. Germline V gene sequence: CDR1 SGHRS, CDR2 YFSETQ. The CDR3 loop reads CASSPGQGTGIGYGYTF. The CDR3 nucleotides read TGCGCCAGCAGCCCCGGACAGGGAACCGGTATAGGCTATGGCTACACCTTC.

The chain recombines TRBV3-1 (or the pseudogene TRBV3-2) with TRBJ2-3; D is possibly TRBD2 (5 bases). Trimming pared 4 bases from V and 1 base from J, leaving 6 bases between. The CDR3 is 13 residues long. The V gene's germline CDR1 is LGHDT and CDR2 YNNKEL (reference sequence). The CDR3 region has the DNA TGTGCCAGCAGCCTGCGGGGCACAGATACGCAGTATTTT. It codes for CASSLRGTDTQYF.

V gene TRBV5-4 combines with J gene TRBJ2-7, with D possibly matching TRBD2 (6 bases). The CDR3 spans 15 residues. Trimming pared 2 bases from V and 4 bases from J, leaving 16 bases between. Germline-derived CDR1 and CDR2 are SGHNT and YYREEE (reference sequence). DNA of the CDR3: TGTGCCAGCAGCTTAGCGGGCCCGTCCTGGTACGAGCAGTACTTC. Translation gives CASSLAGPSWYEQYF.

This sequence joins TRBV2 and TRBJ1-5; possible D gene TRBD1, 5 bases. Trimming left V 3 bases short and J 9 bases short, with 6 bases between. CDR3 length equals 11 residues. Germline V gene data show CDR1 as SNHLY and CDR2 as FYNNEI. CDR3 region: CASSEGPPQHF. Written as DNA, the CDR3 is TGTGCCAGCAGTGAGGGGCCGCCCCAGCATTTT.

The DNA for the CDR3 is TGTGCCAGCAGCACCCAACCCGGGACAGGGGACGAAAAACTGTTTTTT. Protein product: CASSTQPGTGDEKLFF. V usage is TRBV7-9 and J usage is TRBJ1-4; 10 nucleotides match TRBD1. The CDR3 spans 16 residues. The V gene end was trimmed by 5 bases and the J gene end by 8 bases; junction bases not matched to a gene: 11. CDR1 is SEHNR and CDR2 is FQNEAQ in the germline V gene (reference sequence).

The V call is TRBV30, the J call TRBJ2-2, with 8 bases that match TRBD2. Germline V gene data show CDR1 as GTSNPN and CDR2 as SVGIG (reference sequence). With 5 bases clipped from V and 6 bases from J, the junction kept 14 bases outside the gene matches. The CDR3 has 16 amino acids. The CDR3 region is CAWSNEREIYSGELFF. For the CDR3, the DNA is TGTGCCTGGTCGAACGAGCGGGAGATTTATTCCGGGGAGCTGTTTTTT. The entire variable domain, with the rest obtained from reference TRBV30 and TRBJ2-2, is as follows: SQTIHQWPATLVQPVGSPLSLECTVEGTSNPNLYWYRQAAGRGLQLLFYSVGIGQISSEVPQNLSASRPQDRQFILSSKKLLLSDSGFYLCAWSNEREIYSGELFFGEGSRLTVL.

This chain joins TRBV7-3 and TRBJ2-7; maybe TRBD1 (5 bases). V lost 5 bases and J lost 6, with 20 bases in between. The CDR3 totals 15 residues. In germline, CDR1 is SGHTA, CDR2 FQGTGA. The CDR3 protein is CASSPHQGSGFEQYF. CDR3 nucleotides: TGTGCCAGCAGCCCCCACCAGGGTAGTGGGTTCGAGCAGTACTTC.

The chain links TRBV5-6 to TRBJ1-6; TRBD1 is a possible D gene (5 bases). The CDR3 totals 13 residues. Germline CDR1 SGHDT, CDR2 YYEEEE. V shed 6 bases and J shed 11 bases, with 15 bases lying between them. The DNA of the CDR3 is TGTGCCAGCAAGGTGACAGAGGAAGCACCCCTCCACTTT. It yields the protein CASKVTEEAPLHF.

The chain employs TRBV11-3 and TRBJ2-3; no firm D call. This CDR3 spans 17 amino acids. Germline loops: CDR1 SGHNT, CDR2 YENEEA. Trimming cost V 1 base and J 3 bases, with 17 bases left between them. The CDR3 is CASSLVRSSRWTDTQYF. The CDR3 DNA reads as TGTGCCAGCAGCTTAGTGAGATCCTCCCGATGGACAGATACGCAGTATTTT.

V usage is TRBV6-5 and J usage is TRBJ2-7; 12 nucleotides agree with TRBD2. The CDR3 runs 14 residues. Germline-derived CDR1 and CDR2 are MNHEY and SVGAGI. The V gene end was trimmed by 8 bases and the J gene end by 4 bases; junction bases not matched to a gene: 6. CDR3 DNA sequence: TGTGCCAGCCACCCTAGCGGGGGGGAATACGAGCAGTACTTC. Translating gives CASHPSGGEYEQYF.

J is TRBJ1-2 and V is TRBV11-2, with 8 bases fitting TRBD1. The CDR3 spans 14 residues. The germline V gene has CDR1 SGHAT and CDR2 FQNNGV. The J segment lost 8 bases and the V segment lost 5 bases, leaving 10 bases of the junction unmatched. The chain's CDR3 is CASSLDREERGYTF. The CDR3 DNA reads as TGTGCCAGCAGCCTGGACAGGGAAGAGAGGGGCTACACCTTC.